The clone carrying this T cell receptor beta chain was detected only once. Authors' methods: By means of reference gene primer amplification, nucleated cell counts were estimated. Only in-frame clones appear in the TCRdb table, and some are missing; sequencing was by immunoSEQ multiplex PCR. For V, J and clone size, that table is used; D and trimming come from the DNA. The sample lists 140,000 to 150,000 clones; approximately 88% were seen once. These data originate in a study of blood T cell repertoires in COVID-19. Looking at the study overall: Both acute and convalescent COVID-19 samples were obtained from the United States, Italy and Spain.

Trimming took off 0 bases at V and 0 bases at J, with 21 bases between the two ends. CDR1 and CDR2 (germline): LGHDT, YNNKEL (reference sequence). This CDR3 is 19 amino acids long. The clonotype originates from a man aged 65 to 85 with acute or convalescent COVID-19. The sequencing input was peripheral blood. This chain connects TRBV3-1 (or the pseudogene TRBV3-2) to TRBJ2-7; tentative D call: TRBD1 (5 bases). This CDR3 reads CASSQDRAASVGSSYEQYF. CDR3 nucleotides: TGTGCCAGCAGCCAAGACAGGGCAGCAAGCGTGGGCAGCTCCTACGAGCAGTACTTC.